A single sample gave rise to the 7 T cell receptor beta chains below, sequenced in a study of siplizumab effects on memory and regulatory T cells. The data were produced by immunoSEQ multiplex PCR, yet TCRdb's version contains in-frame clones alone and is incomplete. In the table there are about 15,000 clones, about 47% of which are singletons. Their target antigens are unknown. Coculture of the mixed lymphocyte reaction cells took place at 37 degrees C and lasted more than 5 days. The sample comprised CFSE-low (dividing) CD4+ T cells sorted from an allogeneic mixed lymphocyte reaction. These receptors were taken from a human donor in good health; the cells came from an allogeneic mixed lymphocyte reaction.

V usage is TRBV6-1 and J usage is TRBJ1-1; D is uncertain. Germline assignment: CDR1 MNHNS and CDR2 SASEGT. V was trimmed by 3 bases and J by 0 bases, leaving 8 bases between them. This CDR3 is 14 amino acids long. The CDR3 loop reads CASSDGSMNTEAFF. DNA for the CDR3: TGTGCCAGCAGTGACGGCAGTATGAACACTGAAGCTTTCTTT.

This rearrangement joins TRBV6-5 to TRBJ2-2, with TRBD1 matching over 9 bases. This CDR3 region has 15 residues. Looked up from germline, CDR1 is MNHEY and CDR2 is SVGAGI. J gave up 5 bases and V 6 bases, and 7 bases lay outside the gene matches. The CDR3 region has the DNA TGTGCCAGCAGGTCCGGGACAGGGCTAACCGGGGAGCTGTTTTTT. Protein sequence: CASRSGTGLTGELFF.

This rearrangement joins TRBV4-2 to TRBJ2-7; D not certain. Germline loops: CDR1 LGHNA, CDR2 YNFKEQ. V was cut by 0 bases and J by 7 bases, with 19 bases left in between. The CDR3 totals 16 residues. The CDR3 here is CASSQDLGQARWEQYF. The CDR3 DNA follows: TGTGCCAGCAGCCAAGATTTAGGGCAGGCCCGGTGGGAGCAGTACTTC.

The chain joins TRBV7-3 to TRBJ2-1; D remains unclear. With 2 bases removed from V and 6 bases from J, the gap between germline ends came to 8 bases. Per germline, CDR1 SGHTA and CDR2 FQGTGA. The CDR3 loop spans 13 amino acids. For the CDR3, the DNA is TGTGCCAGCAGCTTACCGGGCTCCAATGAGCAGTTCTTC. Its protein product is CASSLPGSNEQFF.

CDR3 protein: CASSLQGNTIYF. CDR3 DNA: TGTGCCAGCAGCTTACAGGGAAACACCATATATTTT. The rearrangement uses TRBV11-3 and TRBJ1-3; no clear D gene. This CDR3 has 12 amino acids. V dropped 2 bases and J dropped 4 bases, with 3 bases sitting between them. Germline V CDR1 and CDR2: SGHNT, YENEEA. Full variable domain (outside the CDR3, taken from reference TRBV11-3 and TRBJ1-3): EAGVVQSPRYKIIEKKQPVAFWCNPISGHNTLYWYLQNLGQGPELLIRYENEEAVDDSQLPKDRFSAERLKGVDSTLKIQPAELGDSAVYLCASSLQGNTIYFGEGSWLTVV.

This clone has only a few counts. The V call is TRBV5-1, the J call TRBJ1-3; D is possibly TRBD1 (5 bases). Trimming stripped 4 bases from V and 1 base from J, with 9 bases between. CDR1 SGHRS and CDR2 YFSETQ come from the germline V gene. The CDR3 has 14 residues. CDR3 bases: TGCGCCAGCAGCCCCCGACAGTCTGGAAACACCATATATTTT. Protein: CASSPRQSGNTIYF.

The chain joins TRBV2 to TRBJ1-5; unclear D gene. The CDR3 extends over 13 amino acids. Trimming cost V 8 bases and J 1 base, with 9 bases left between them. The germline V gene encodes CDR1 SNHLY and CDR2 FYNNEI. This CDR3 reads CASQQGSNQPQHF. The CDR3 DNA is TGTGCCAGCCAGCAAGGAAGCAATCAGCCCCAGCATTTT. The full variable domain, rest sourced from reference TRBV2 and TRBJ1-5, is EPEVTQTPSHQVTQMGQEVILRCVPISNHLYFYWYRQILGQKVEFLVSFYNNEISEKSEIFDDQFSVERPDGSNFTLKIRSTKLEDSAMYFCASQQGSNQPQHFGDGTRLSIL.